This T cell receptor beta chain was identified during a study of PD-1 blockade in classical Hodgkin lymphoma. Study context: Nivolumab 3 mg/kg was given intravenously every 2 weeks.

Whole-study findings and limits: After ASCT, patients who started nivolumab under 1 year later were excluded. TCR diversity at baseline was reported to be reduced in newly diagnosed patients relative to healthy donors. Before treatment, complete responders showed about the same diversity as newly diagnosed patients.

CDR3 size: 14 residues. Germline loops: CDR1 LNHDA, CDR2 SQIVND (reference sequence). V lost 5 bases and J lost 4; bases outside the gene matches: 5. With respect to this clone: Antigen: not known.

Data came from immunoSEQ multiplex PCR; TCRdb stores just in-frame clones and leaves some out. The profile covers around 41,000 clones, with 76% appearing a single time and around 9.9% taken by the ten largest. Exposure to brentuximab vedotin varied, and each patient had relapsed following autologous stem cell transplantation. This material consisted of peripheral blood mononuclear cells (PBMCs), taken at baseline. The gene calls are TRBV19 and TRBJ1-1; TRBD1 aligns across 9 bases. This receptor was taken from a human donor with classical Hodgkin lymphoma. The CDR3 DNA reads TGTGCCAGTAGTTATACAGGGGGCCGCACTGAAGCTTTCTTT. Translation: CASSYTGGRTEAFF.